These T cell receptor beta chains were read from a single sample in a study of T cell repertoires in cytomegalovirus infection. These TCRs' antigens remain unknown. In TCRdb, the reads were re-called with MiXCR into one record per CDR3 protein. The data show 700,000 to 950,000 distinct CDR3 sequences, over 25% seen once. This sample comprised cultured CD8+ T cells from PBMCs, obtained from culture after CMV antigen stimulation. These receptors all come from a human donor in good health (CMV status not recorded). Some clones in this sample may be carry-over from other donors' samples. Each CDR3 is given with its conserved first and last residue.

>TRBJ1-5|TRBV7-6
CASSLGQGYGQPQHF
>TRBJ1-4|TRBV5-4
CASSVTGTGDEKLFF
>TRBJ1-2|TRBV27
CASSVTGGRHGYTF
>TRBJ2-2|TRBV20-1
CSARDRGGTGELFF
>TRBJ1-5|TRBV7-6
CASSRDGRQPQHF
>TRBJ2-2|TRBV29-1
CSRSPGQGNTGELFF
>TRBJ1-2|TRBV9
CASSNQQGSNYGYTF
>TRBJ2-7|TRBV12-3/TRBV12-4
CASSLGGLGEQYF
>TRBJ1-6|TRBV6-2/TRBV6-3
CASSYSGTGFNSPLHF
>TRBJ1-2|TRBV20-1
CSARGQGIETF
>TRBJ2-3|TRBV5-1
CASSLDSGGPTDTQYF
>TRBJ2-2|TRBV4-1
CASLGTGNTGELFF
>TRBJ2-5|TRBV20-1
CSATAALGFETQYF
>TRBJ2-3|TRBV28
CASSITGAYTDTQYF
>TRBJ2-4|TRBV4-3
CASSHRGGIQYF
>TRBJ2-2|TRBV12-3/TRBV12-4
CASSLALTSAGELFF
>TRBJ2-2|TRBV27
CASSLDSPGTGVTGELFF
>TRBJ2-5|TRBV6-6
CASSLAETGVLETQYF
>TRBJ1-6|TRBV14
CASSQTGGSPLHF
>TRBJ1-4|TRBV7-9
CASSLAVGGTNEKLFF
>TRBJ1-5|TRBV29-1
CSVDGGAGQPQHF
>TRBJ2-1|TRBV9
CASSVLLATTSYNEQFF
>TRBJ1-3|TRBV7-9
CASSGGQRSGNTIYF
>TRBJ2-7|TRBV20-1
CSARMSGGAYEQYF
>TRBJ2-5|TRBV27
CASSPSFWETQYF
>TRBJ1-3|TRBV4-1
CASSQDWAHSGNTIYF
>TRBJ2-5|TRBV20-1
CSAPTSALQETQYF
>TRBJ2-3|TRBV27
CASSLTVSSTDTQYF
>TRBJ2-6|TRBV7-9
CASRGGANVLTF
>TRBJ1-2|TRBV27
CASSIGPTPLYGYTF
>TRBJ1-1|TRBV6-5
CASSYSSEGTEAFF
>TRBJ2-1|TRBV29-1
CSVELAGARRAYNEQFF